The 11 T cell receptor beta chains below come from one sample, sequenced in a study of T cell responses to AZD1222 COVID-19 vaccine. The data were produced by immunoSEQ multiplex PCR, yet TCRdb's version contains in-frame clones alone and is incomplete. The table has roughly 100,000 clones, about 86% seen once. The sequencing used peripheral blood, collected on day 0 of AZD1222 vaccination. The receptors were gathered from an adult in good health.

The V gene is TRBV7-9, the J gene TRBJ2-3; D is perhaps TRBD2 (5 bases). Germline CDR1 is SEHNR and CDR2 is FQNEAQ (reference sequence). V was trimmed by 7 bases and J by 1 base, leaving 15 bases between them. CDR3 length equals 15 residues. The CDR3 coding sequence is TGTGCCAGCACTCCACCGGGGTTGCGCACAGATACGCAGTATTTT. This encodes CASTPPGLRTDTQYF.

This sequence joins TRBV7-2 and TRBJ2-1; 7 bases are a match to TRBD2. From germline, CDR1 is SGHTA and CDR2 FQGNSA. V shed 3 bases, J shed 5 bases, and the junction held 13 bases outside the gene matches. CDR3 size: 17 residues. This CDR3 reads CASSFGRGSGPHNEQFF. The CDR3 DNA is TGTGCCAGCAGCTTTGGGCGGGGGTCAGGGCCTCACAATGAGCAGTTCTTC.

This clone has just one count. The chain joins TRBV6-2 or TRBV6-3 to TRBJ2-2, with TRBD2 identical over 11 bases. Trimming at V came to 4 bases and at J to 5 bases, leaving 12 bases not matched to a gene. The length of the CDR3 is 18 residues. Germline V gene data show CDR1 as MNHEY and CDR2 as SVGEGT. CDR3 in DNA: TGTGCCAGCAGTTTTGCCCTTAGCGGGAGGGCCGTTACCGGGGAGCTGTTTTTT. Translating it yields CASSFALSGRAVTGELFF.

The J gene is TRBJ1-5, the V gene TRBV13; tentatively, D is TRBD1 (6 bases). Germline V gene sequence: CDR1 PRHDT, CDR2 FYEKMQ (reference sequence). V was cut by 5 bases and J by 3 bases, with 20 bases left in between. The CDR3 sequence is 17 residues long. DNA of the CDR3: TGTGCCAGCAGCCTCGGCCGGGGGGGGGCAATCAATCAGCCCCAGCATTTT. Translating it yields CASSLGRGGAINQPQHF.

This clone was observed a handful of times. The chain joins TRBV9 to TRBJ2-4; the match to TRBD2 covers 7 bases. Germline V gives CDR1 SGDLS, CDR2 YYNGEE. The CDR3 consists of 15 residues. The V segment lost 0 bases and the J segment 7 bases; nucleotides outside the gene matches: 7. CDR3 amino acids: CASSVESSGTNIQYF. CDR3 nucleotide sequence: TGTGCCAGCAGCGTAGAGTCTAGCGGCACCAACATTCAGTACTTC.

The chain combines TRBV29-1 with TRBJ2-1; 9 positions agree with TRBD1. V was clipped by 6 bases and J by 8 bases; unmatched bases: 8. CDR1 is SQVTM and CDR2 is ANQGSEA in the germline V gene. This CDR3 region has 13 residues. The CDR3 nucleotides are TGCAGCGTCGCCGGACAGGGGTTGGATGAGCAGTTCTTC. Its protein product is CSVAGQGLDEQFF.

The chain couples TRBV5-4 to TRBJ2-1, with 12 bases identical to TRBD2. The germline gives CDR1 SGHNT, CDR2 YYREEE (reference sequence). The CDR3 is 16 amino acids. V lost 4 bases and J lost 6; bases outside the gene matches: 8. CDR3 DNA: TGTGCCAGCAGCCCCTCTAGCGGGAGGGAGGGCAATGAGCAGTTCTTC. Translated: CASSPSSGREGNEQFF.

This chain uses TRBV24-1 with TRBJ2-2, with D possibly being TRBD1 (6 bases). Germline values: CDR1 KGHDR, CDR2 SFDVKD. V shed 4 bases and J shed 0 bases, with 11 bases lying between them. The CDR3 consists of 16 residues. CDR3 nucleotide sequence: TGTGCCACCAGTGACCTGGACAGTTCGAACACCGGGGAGCTGTTTTTT. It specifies CATSDLDSSNTGELFF.

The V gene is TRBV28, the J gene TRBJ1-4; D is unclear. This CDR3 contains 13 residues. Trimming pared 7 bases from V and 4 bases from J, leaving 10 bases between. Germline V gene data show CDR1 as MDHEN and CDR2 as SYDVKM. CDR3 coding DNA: TGTGCCAGCAACTCAGTTTTTAATGAAAAACTGTTTTTT. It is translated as CASNSVFNEKLFF.

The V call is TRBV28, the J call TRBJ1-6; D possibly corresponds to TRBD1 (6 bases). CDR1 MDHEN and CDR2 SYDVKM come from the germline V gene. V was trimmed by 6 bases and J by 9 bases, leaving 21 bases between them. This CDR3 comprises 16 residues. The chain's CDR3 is CASSTTGASYGSPLHF. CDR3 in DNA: TGTGCCAGCAGCACTACGGGGGCAAGTTATGGTTCACCCCTCCACTTT.

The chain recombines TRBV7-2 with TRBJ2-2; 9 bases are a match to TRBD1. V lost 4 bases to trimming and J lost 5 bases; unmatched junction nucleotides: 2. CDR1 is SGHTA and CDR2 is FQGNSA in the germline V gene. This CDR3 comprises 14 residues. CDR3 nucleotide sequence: TGTGCCAGCAGCTCTGACAGGGGGACCGGGGAGCTGTTTTTT. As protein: CASSSDRGTGELFF.